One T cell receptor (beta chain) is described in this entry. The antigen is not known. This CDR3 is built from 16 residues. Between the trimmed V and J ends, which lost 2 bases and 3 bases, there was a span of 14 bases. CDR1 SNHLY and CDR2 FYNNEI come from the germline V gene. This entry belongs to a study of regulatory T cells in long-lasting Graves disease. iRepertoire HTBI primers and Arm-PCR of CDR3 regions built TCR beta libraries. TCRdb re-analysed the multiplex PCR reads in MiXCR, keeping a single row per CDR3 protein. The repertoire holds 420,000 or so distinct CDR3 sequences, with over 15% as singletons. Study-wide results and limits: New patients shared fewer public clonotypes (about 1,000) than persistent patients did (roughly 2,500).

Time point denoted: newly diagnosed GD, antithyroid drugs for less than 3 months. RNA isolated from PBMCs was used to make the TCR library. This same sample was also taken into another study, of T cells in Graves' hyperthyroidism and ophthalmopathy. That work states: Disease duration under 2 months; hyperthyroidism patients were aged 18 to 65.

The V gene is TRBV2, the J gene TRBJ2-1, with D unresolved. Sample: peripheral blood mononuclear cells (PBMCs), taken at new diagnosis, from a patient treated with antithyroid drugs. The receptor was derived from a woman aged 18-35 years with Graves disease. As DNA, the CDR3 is TGTGCCAGCAGTGAATCGGTGGGCTTGAGCTACAATGAGCAGTTCTTC. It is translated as CASSESVGLSYNEQFF.